Each of the 25 T cell receptor beta chains below was sequenced from the same sample in a study of blood T cell repertoires in COVID-19. Sequenced by immunoSEQ multiplex PCR; TCRdb stores in-frame clones only, minus some. The sample has a few hundred thousand clones; approximately 86% are singletons. The material sequenced was peripheral blood. The source of these receptors is a woman aged 25 to 39 with COVID-19, enrolled during active disease.

The rearrangement joins TRBV6-5 to TRBJ1-1, with D uncertain. The V end lost 7 bases, the J end lost 1 base, and 7 bases lay between the germline ends. The V gene's germline CDR1 is MNHEY and CDR2 SVGAGI. The CDR3 loop spans 12 amino acids. The CDR3 DNA reads as TGTGCCAGCAAACAGAAGAACACTGAAGCTTTCTTT. Protein sequence: CASKQKNTEAFF.

The sample holds one count of this clone. The chain recombines TRBV5-1 with TRBJ2-1, with TRBD1 as a possible D gene (6 bases). This CDR3 is built from 16 residues. Germline V gives CDR1 SGHRS, CDR2 YFSETQ. The germline V and J ends were trimmed by 3 bases and 5 bases, with 18 bases remaining between them. CDR3 amino acids: CASSWAPGVRDNEQFF. The CDR3, as DNA: TGCGCCAGCAGCTGGGCTCCAGGGGTGCGTGACAATGAGCAGTTCTTC.

The CDR3 loop is CATSDPREGWNEQFF. The CDR3, as DNA: TGTGCCACCAGTGATCCGCGGGAGGGATGGAATGAGCAGTTCTTC. V is TRBV24-1 and J is TRBJ2-1; 9 nucleotides line up with TRBD2. Germline-derived CDR1 and CDR2 are KGHDR and SFDVKD. CDR3 length equals 15 residues. Losses at the gene ends were 3 bases for V and 7 bases for J; bases not matched to a gene: 6.

Details on this clone: This same CDR3 is encoded by further DNA sequences in the sample. The chain joins TRBV5-1 to TRBJ2-1; TRBD2 matches 11 bases. Germline-derived CDR1 and CDR2 are SGHRS and YFSETQ. With 4 bases clipped from V and 7 bases from J, the junction kept 4 bases outside the gene matches. The CDR3 loop spans 14 amino acids. The CDR3 protein is CASSLAGGTNEQFF. For the CDR3, the DNA is TGCGCCAGCAGCCTAGCGGGAGGAACGAATGAGCAGTTCTTC.

The chain uses TRBV27 and TRBJ1-4, with D perhaps TRBD1 (5 bases). The germline V gene encodes CDR1 MNHEY and CDR2 SMNVEV (reference sequence). The CDR3 consists of 13 residues. V was trimmed by 4 bases and J by 8 bases, leaving 11 bases between them. CDR3 sequence: CASSSPRGEKLFF. In DNA form, the CDR3 reads TGTGCCAGCAGTTCCCCCCGGGGGGAAAAACTGTTTTTT.

The chain uses TRBV28 and TRBJ1-2, with TRBD1 matching over 8 bases. CDR1 and CDR2 (germline): MDHEN, SYDVKM. This CDR3 spans 15 amino acids. With V trimmed by 6 bases and J by 4 bases, 10 bases remained unmatched. CDR3 loop: CASSPDREASYGYTF. As DNA, the CDR3 is TGTGCCAGCAGCCCGGACAGGGAAGCATCCTATGGCTACACCTTC.

This chain joins TRBV6-2 or TRBV6-3 and TRBJ2-5, with TRBD2 matching over 9 bases. Germline V gene data show CDR1 as MNHEY and CDR2 as SVGEGT. The CDR3 length is 15 residues. V lost 2 bases to trimming and J lost 2 bases; unmatched junction nucleotides: 3. The CDR3 DNA follows: TGTGCCAGCAGTTACGGTAGCGGGAGACAAGAGACCCAGTACTTC. This codes for CASSYGSGRQETQYF.

The V call is TRBV5-1, the J call TRBJ2-5; 10 nucleotides align to TRBD2. Trimming at V came to 0 bases and at J to 3 bases, leaving 5 bases not matched to a gene. The germline V gene has CDR1 SGHRS and CDR2 YFSETQ. CDR3 length: 16 amino acids. CDR3 sequence (DNA): TGCGCCAGCAGCTTGGGACCTAGCGGGAGTGAAGAGACCCAGTACTTC. This sequence encodes CASSLGPSGSEETQYF.

This clone was counted only a few times. This sequence joins TRBV11-3 and TRBJ2-7, with TRBD2 as a possible D gene (5 bases). Germline CDR1 and CDR2: SGHNT and YENEEA. The V gene lost 5 bases and the J gene lost 5 bases, with 7 bases spanning the gap. CDR3 length: 11 residues. This chain's CDR3 is CASSKGDEQYF. The CDR3 region has the DNA TGTGCCAGCAGCAAGGGAGACGAGCAGTACTTC. Looking up the rest from reference TRBV11-3 and TRBJ2-7 gives the full variable domain: EAGVVQSPRYKIIEKKQPVAFWCNPISGHNTLYWYLQNLGQGPELLIRYENEEAVDDSQLPKDRFSAERLKGVDSTLKIQPAELGDSAVYLCASSKGDEQYFGPGTRLTVT.

V and J are TRBV11-3 and TRBJ2-1; 7 bases line up with TRBD2. The CDR3 covers 15 residues. From germline, CDR1 is SGHNT and CDR2 YENEEA. Unmatched junction bases numbered 9, after V lost 1 base and J lost 9 bases. The CDR3 sequence: CASSLGPGGSGEQFF. CDR3 DNA sequence: TGTGCCAGCAGCTTAGGCCCGGGCGGGAGCGGTGAGCAGTTCTTC.

V and J are TRBV14 and TRBJ2-3; possible D gene TRBD2, 6 bases. V was shortened by 2 bases and J by 4 bases, with 19 bases between the two germline ends. Per germline, CDR1 SGHDN and CDR2 FVKESK. This CDR3 has 17 residues. The DNA for the CDR3 is TGTGCCAGCAGCCAACGTATCGGGGGTGGTAGGGCAGATACGCAGTATTTT. The encoded protein is CASSQRIGGGRADTQYF.

This chain links TRBV7-9 with TRBJ2-1; 8 bases map to TRBD2. V gave up 5 bases and J gave up 2 bases; unmatched junction bases: 5. CDR3 length equals 15 residues. The germline gives CDR1 SEHNR, CDR2 FQNEAQ (reference sequence). The CDR3 region is CASSTLADTYNEQFF. The CDR3 DNA is TGTGCCAGCAGCACACTAGCGGATACCTACAATGAGCAGTTCTTC.

This chain connects TRBV19 to TRBJ1-5; 10 nucleotides agree with TRBD1. The J segment lost 0 bases and the V segment lost 5 bases, leaving 10 bases of the junction unmatched. The CDR3 spans 18 residues. Germline assignment: CDR1 LNHDA and CDR2 SQIVND (reference sequence). CDR3 DNA: TGTGCCAGTAGTCCCCTAGGACAGGGGGGGCATAGCAATCAGCCCCAGCATTTT. Amino acid sequence: CASSPLGQGGHSNQPQHF.

Comment on this clone: Other DNA sequences in this specimen translate into the identical CDR3. This chain joins TRBV27 and TRBJ2-7; the D gene is possibly TRBD1 (5 bases). The length of the CDR3 is 11 residues. CDR1 and CDR2 (germline): MNHEY, SMNVEV (reference sequence). The V and J ends lost 5 bases and 4 bases respectively, with 6 bases between them. The CDR3 DNA is TGTGCCAGCAGTCAGGGTTACGAGCAGTACTTC. This encodes CASSQGYEQYF.

V and J are TRBV30 and TRBJ1-3; D perhaps matches TRBD1 (5 bases). The CDR3 runs 16 residues. Deletions cut 0 bases from V and 4 bases from J, with 16 bases between. CDR1 and CDR2 (germline): GTSNPN, SVGIG (reference sequence). In nucleotides, the CDR3 is TGTGCCTGGAGTGTGTTAGAGGGACTGGGCGGAAACACCATATATTTT. This gives the protein CAWSVLEGLGGNTIYF.

This clone was picked up a small number of times. This sequence joins TRBV6-5 and TRBJ1-1; 9 nucleotides match TRBD1. The germline V gene encodes CDR1 MNHEY and CDR2 SVGAGI. The CDR3 has 16 amino acids. V shed 2 bases, J shed 0 bases, and the junction held 4 bases outside the gene matches. The CDR3 DNA sequence: TGTGCCAGCAGTTACCGCGGACAGGGGTTGAACACTGAAGCTTTCTTT. Translating gives CASSYRGQGLNTEAFF.

This clone was recorded only once. The rearrangement links TRBV12-3 or TRBV12-4 to TRBJ2-7; D perhaps matches TRBD1 (7 bases). CDR3 size: 13 residues. Between the trimmed V and J ends, which lost 6 bases and 7 bases, there was a span of 16 bases. As DNA, the CDR3 is TGTGCCAGCAGCCTAGGGGGCGCGGGAGAGCAGTACTTC. Its translation: CASSLGGAGEQYF.

The chain joins TRBV10-1 to TRBJ1-1; the D gene is possibly TRBD1 (5 bases). There are 13 residues in the CDR3. The germline V and J ends were trimmed by 3 bases and 3 bases, with 8 bases remaining between them. Germline V gene data show CDR1 as WNHNN and CDR2 as SYGVQD (reference sequence). The CDR3 DNA is TGCGCCAGCAGTGATGGGGCGCACACTGAAGCTTTCTTT. Its translation: CASSDGAHTEAFF.

The table lists this clone with a few counts. V gene TRBV9 combines with J gene TRBJ2-7; TRBD2 might be the D (6 bases). The CDR3 length is 14 residues. The V gene's germline CDR1 is SGDLS and CDR2 YYNGEE. Trimming took off 5 bases at V and 2 bases at J, with 14 bases between the two ends. CDR3 protein: CASSAGTGPYEQYF. CDR3 in DNA: TGTGCCAGCAGTGCCGGGACTGGACCCTACGAGCAGTACTTC. The whole variable domain, remainder taken from reference TRBV9 and TRBJ2-7, is DSGVTQTPKHLITATGQRVTLRCSPRSGDLSVYWYQQSLDQGLQFLIQYYNGEERAKGNILERFSAQQFPDLHSELNLSSLELGDSALYFCASSAGTGPYEQYFGPGTRLTVT.

The sample holds many counts of this clone. The chain has TRBV10-3 and TRBJ1-2; the match to TRBD1 covers 8 bases. Trimming took 6 bases from V and 3 from J; bases not matched to a gene: 15. CDR3 length: 17 amino acids. Germline CDR1 and CDR2: ENHRY and SYGVKD. The CDR3 coding sequence is TGTGCCATCAGGCCCGGGGGACAGGTTAACTATGACTATGGCTACACCTTC. Translating gives CAIRPGGQVNYDYGYTF.

Here the CDR3 reads CASSQGQQNTEAFF. Here the CDR3 DNA reads TGTGCCAGTAGTCAGGGACAGCAGAACACTGAAGCTTTCTTT. The gene calls are TRBV19 and TRBJ1-1; 7 bases are shared with TRBD1. CDR3 length: 14 residues. Germline V gene sequence: CDR1 LNHDA, CDR2 SQIVND (reference sequence). V shed 5 bases and J 1 base; nucleotides not matched to a gene: 4.

This clone showed up just a few times. This sequence joins TRBV10-3 and TRBJ2-2, with 8 bases fitting TRBD1. The germline gives CDR1 ENHRY, CDR2 SYGVKD. The V gene end was trimmed by 3 bases and the J gene end by 1 base; junction bases not matched to a gene: 4. The CDR3 is 16 amino acids. The CDR3 sequence is CAISDVGQGNTGELFF. CDR3 sequence (DNA): TGTGCCATCAGTGACGTAGGACAGGGGAACACCGGGGAGCTGTTTTTT.

The rearrangement uses TRBV5-4 and TRBJ1-6, with a weak D call TRBD1 (6 bases). Germline-derived CDR1 and CDR2 are SGHNT and YYREEE (reference sequence). The CDR3 has 15 amino acids. Trimming left V 0 bases short and J 12 bases short, with 16 bases between. The CDR3 protein is CASSLVGTPKEPLHF. CDR3 DNA sequence: TGTGCCAGCAGCTTGGTAGGGACACCGAAGGAACCCCTCCACTTT.

The V and J genes are TRBV3-1 (or the pseudogene TRBV3-2) and TRBJ2-2; D is ambiguous. This CDR3 contains 13 residues. From germline, CDR1 is LGHDT and CDR2 YNNKEL (reference sequence). V lost 1 base to trimming and J lost 4 bases, with 4 bases between them. The CDR3 coding sequence is TGTGCCAGCAGCCAAGCAGGCACCGGGGAGCTGTTTTTT. It codes for CASSQAGTGELFF.

Only a few counts were recorded for this clone. V usage is TRBV6-5 and J usage is TRBJ2-2, with 11 bases identical to TRBD2. Looked up from germline, CDR1 is MNHEY and CDR2 is SVGAGI. The CDR3 covers 15 residues. V trimming: 5 bases; J trimming: 7 bases; junction bases outside the gene matches: 6. CDR3: CASSLAGGVVGELFF. CDR3 in DNA: TGTGCCAGCAGTCTAGCGGGGGGAGTTGTCGGGGAGCTGTTTTTT.